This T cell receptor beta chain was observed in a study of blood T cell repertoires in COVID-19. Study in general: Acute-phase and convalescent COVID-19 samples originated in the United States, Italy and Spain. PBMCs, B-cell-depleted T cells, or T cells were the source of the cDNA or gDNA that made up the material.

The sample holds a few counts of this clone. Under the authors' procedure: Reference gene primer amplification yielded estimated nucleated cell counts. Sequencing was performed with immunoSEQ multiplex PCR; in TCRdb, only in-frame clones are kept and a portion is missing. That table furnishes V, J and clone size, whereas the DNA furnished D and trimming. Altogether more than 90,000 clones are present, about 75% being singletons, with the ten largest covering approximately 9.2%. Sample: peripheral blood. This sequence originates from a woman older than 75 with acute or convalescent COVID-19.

The CDR3 spells CSASPSGGYEQYF. In DNA, the CDR3 is TGCAGTGCTAGTCCTAGCGGAGGCTACGAGCAGTACTTC. This chain links TRBV20-1 with TRBJ2-7, with TRBD2 identical over 7 bases. CDR3 length: 13 amino acids. V lost 3 bases and J lost 3; bases outside the gene matches: 5. CDR1 DFQATT and CDR2 SNEGSKA come from the germline V gene (reference sequence).